This T cell receptor (beta chain) was sequenced for a study of T-cell memory formation after mild COVID-19. About the study: Largely, TCR clusters stayed within a single donor.

About this clonotype itself: Its specificity is unknown.

The CDR3 totals 15 residues. Germline-derived CDR1 and CDR2 are SGHTA and FQGTGA. Deletions cut 4 bases from V and 0 bases from J, with 11 bases between. The study, taken as a whole, reports: CD4+ contracting clones were found mainly in CM and EM, and CD8+ ones in EMRA. Clones shrinking between day 15 and 85 showed a balanced CD4/CD8 split, and those that grew later tilted toward CD4+.

TCRalpha and TCRbeta libraries used 5'RACE with constant-segment primers and UMIs. One entry per CDR3 protein results from TCRdb running MiXCR on the 5' RACE reads. The data show 95,000 to 110,000 distinct CDR3 sequences, with about an eighth seen just once and roughly 40% held by the top ten. This clonotype was obtained from a man younger than 35 who had mild COVID-19 (a few samples of this study predate the infection). Cell type and time point are not known. The rearrangement links TRBV7-3 to TRBJ2-3; D ambiguous. What was sequenced was PBMCs or a T cell subset sorted from them (not recorded which). CDR3 residues: CASSSPGLSTDTQYF. CDR3 DNA: TGTGCCAGCAGCTCCCCGGGTCTCAGCACAGATACGCAGTATTTT.